This T cell receptor beta chain was recorded in a study of T cells in Graves' hyperthyroidism and ophthalmopathy. Study details: Prior to any treatment, at the point of initial diagnosis, peripheral blood was collected. General study results and limits: Most expanded thyroid clonotypes above 0.001 also appeared in blood.

RNA transcripts provided the source from which TCR beta CDR3 regions were amplified. The HTBI primer set was used in a first-round RT-PCR of the TCR CDR3. TCRdb recomputed calls from the multiplex PCR reads with MiXCR, one row per CDR3 protein. The sample records some 320,000 distinct CDR3 sequences, roughly 13% being singletons. The germline V and J ends were trimmed by 5 bases and 2 bases, with 7 bases remaining between them. The CDR3 has 12 amino acids. Germline assignment: CDR1 DFQATT and CDR2 SNEGSKA (reference sequence). This clonotype came up many times. Its matching antigen is unknown. Exclusion of patients followed from uncontrolled infection, other autoimmune disease, pregnancy or lactation. Fresh peripheral blood, about 10 ml of it, supplied the PBMCs.

The chain couples TRBV20-1 to TRBJ2-1; no clear D gene. This TCR was recovered from a woman in her forties with Graves' ophthalmopathy. What was sequenced was blood. CDR3 loop: CSASPTYNEQFF. The CDR3 coding sequence is TGCAGTGCTTCCCCAACCTACAATGAGCAGTTCTTC.